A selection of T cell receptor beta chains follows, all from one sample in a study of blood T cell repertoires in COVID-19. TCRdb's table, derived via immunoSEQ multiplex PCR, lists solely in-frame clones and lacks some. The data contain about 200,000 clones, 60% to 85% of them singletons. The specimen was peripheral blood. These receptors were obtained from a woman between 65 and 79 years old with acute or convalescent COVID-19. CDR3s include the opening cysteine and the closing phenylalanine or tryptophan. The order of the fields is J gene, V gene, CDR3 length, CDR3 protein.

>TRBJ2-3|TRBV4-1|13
CASSQEQGDTQYF
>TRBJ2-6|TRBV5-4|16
CASSAKGQIGANVLTF
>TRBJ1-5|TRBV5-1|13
CASSSGQNQPQHF
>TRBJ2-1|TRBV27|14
CASRTTGVGNEQFF
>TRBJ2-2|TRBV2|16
CASSEAGAGVSGELFF
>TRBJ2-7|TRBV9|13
CASSPIILYEQYF
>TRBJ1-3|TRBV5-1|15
CASSLDPGQGNTIYF
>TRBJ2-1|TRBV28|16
CASSLSPSGSRYEQFF
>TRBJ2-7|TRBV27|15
CASSMTSDFSYEQYF
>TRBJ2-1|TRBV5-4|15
CASSFGTGVEDEQFF
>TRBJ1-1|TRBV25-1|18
CASSEMGTGGRLSAEAFF
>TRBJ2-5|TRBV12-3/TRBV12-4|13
CASSSAGGETQYF
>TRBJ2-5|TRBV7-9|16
CASSLTSGQGRETQYF
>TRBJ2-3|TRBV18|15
CASSPRRESRDTQYF
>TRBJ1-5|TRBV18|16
CASSETTAYSNQPQHF
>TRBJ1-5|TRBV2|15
CASSDWTGGNQPQHF
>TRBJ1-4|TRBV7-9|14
CASSPTGEREKLFF
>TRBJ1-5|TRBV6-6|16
CASSYPGQVSNQPQHF
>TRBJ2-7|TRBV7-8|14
CASSFGPGGYEQYF
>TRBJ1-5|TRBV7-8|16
CASSLVGGVSNQPQHF
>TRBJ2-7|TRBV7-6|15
CASSSSLAGPYEQYF
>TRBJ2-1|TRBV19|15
CASTSGTSGSYEQFF
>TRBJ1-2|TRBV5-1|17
CASSLRGQGARFYGYTF
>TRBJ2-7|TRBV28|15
CASRKTSGRVYEQYF